This section outlines one T cell receptor (beta chain) sequence together with its context. These data come from a study of monozygotic twins with inflammatory bowel disease. From the 5' RACE reads, TCRdb lists one entry per CDR3 protein and no DNA. The sample has some 400,000 distinct CDR3 sequences. This receptor was identified in a human donor with ulcerative colitis or Crohn's disease, or a healthy co-twin of an affected twin (not recorded which). Specimen: blood.

CDR3 sequence: CSVRDWGYEQYF. The chain has TRBV29-1 and TRBJ2-7; TCRdb picks TRBD1, but there is no DNA to check that call. Germline CDR1 reads SQVTM; CDR2 reads ANQGSEA. The CDR3 has 12 residues.